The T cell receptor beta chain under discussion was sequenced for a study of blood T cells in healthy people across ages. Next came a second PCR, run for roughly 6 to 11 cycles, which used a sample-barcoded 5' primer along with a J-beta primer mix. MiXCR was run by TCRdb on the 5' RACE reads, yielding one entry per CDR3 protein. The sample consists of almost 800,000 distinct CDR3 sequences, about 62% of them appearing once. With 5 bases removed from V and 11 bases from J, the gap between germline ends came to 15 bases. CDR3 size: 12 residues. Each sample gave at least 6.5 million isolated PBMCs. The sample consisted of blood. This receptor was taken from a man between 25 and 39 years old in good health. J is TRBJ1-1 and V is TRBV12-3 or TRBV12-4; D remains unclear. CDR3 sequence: CASSTYSEWAFF. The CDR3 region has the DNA TGTGCCAGCAGTACCTATTCCGAGTGGGCTTTCTTT.